This entry describes one T cell receptor (beta chain). Its antigen remains unknown. V was clipped by 1 base and J by 6 bases; unmatched bases: 6. Germline V gene sequence: CDR1 SGHAT, CDR2 FQNNGV. CDR3 length: 15 residues. The data are from a study of T cells in Graves' hyperthyroidism and ophthalmopathy. Study-wide points: Ophthalmopathy could be told apart from stable hyperthyroidism with a 13 V-J model. Blood also held most thyroid clonotypes expanded beyond 0.001.

Diagnostic decisions used clinical symptoms, serum thyroxine and TRAb, thyroid ultrasound and orbital computed tomography. Out of roughly 9.1 ml of fresh peripheral blood came the PBMCs. The investigators amplified TCR beta CDR3 regions from RNA transcripts. With the HTBI primer set, the TCR CDR3 went through a first round of RT-PCR. One entry per CDR3 protein results from TCRdb running MiXCR on the multiplex PCR reads. The sample records 450,000 to 500,000 distinct CDR3 sequences, roughly 22% being singletons. The chain has TRBV11-2 and TRBJ2-1, with TRBD1 matching 7 bases. This receptor was identified in a woman aged 70-85 years with Graves' ophthalmopathy. Sequencing was done on a sample of blood. As DNA, the CDR3 is TGTGCCAGCAGCTTAGGGTGGGGACAGATCAATGAGCAGTTCTTC. This encodes CASSLGWGQINEQFF.